A selection of T cell receptor beta chains follows, all from one sample in a study of pediatric ulcerative colitis. Sequencing used immunoSEQ multiplex PCR; TCRdb keeps in-frame clones, though not all of them. The repertoire holds 55,000 to 75,000 clones, with roughly nine tenths as singletons. Sequencing was done on a sample of blood. The receptors were gathered from a boy younger than 18 with severe ulcerative colitis. The CDR3 runs from the conserved cysteine through the conserved F or W. D genes are given only for firm matches. Some rows mark clone size as missing; the rest say once, few, many or name a class of expanded clone.

j_gene: TRBJ2-3; abundance: .; d_gene: .; v_gene: TRBV7-8; CDR3aa: CASSLAPSTSTDTQYF; CDR3nt: TGTGCCAGCAGCTTAGCGCCTAGCACCTCCACAGATACGCAGTATTTT
j_gene: TRBJ2-3; abundance: .; d_gene: .; v_gene: TRBV29-1; CDR3aa: CSVVGGGRTSTDTQYF; CDR3nt: TGCAGCGTTGTGGGTGGGGGGCGGACTAGCACAGATACGCAGTATTTT
j_gene: TRBJ2-1; abundance: .; d_gene: TRBD2; v_gene: TRBV5-6; CDR3aa: CASSAAGTSGSYEQFF; CDR3nt: TGTGCCAGCAGCGCTGCCGGGACTAGCGGGAGTTATGAGCAGTTCTTC
j_gene: TRBJ1-3; abundance: once; d_gene: .; v_gene: TRBV6-1; CDR3aa: CASSARTDTGNTIYF; CDR3nt: TGTGCCAGCAGCGCGAGGACAGATACTGGAAACACCATATATTTT
j_gene: TRBJ2-3; abundance: .; d_gene: TRBD2; v_gene: TRBV19; CDR3aa: CASSGGGSPDTQYF; CDR3nt: TGTGCCAGTAGTGGCGGCGGGAGCCCAGATACGCAGTATTTT
j_gene: TRBJ1-2; abundance: .; d_gene: TRBD1; v_gene: TRBV6-1; CDR3aa: CASRGTGGRNYGYTF; CDR3nt: TGTGCCAGCAGAGGGACAGGGGGAAGAAACTATGGCTACACCTTC
j_gene: TRBJ2-1; abundance: .; d_gene: TRBD1; v_gene: TRBV27; CDR3aa: CASSFTGGVGNEQFF; CDR3nt: TGTGCCAGCAGTTTTACAGGGGGCGTAGGAAATGAGCAGTTCTTC
j_gene: TRBJ1-1; abundance: .; d_gene: .; v_gene: TRBV9; CDR3aa: CASSVANDMNTEAFF; CDR3nt: TGTGCCAGCAGCGTAGCCAACGACATGAACACTGAAGCTTTCTTT
j_gene: TRBJ2-7; abundance: once; d_gene: .; v_gene: TRBV19; CDR3aa: CASSIGARNEQYF; CDR3nt: TGTGCCAGTAGTATAGGAGCGAGGAACGAGCAGTACTTC
j_gene: TRBJ1-2; abundance: .; d_gene: .; v_gene: TRBV4-2; CDR3aa: CASSQDRPPGIYGYTF; CDR3nt: TGTGCCAGCAGCCAAGATCGTCCTCCAGGGATCTATGGCTACACCTTC
j_gene: TRBJ1-2; abundance: .; d_gene: TRBD1; v_gene: TRBV30; CDR3aa: CAWSRGTGDGYTF; CDR3nt: TGTGCCTGGAGTCGGGGGACAGGGGATGGCTACACCTTC
j_gene: TRBJ1-2; abundance: .; d_gene: .; v_gene: TRBV7-2; CDR3aa: CASSFGGDGYTF; CDR3nt: TGTGCCAGCAGCTTCGGGGGGGATGGCTACACCTTC
j_gene: TRBJ2-1; abundance: .; d_gene: .; v_gene: TRBV11-2; CDR3aa: CASSLRALTNEQFF; CDR3nt: TGTGCCAGCAGCTTACGGGCACTCACCAATGAGCAGTTCTTC
j_gene: TRBJ1-2; abundance: .; d_gene: TRBD1; v_gene: TRBV10-3; CDR3aa: CAIRPDRQVYGYTF; CDR3nt: TGTGCCATCAGACCGGACAGGCAGGTCTATGGCTACACCTTC
j_gene: TRBJ1-5; abundance: .; d_gene: .; v_gene: TRBV2; CDR3aa: CASKGGRINQPQHF; CDR3nt: TGTGCCAGCAAGGGGGGCAGAATCAATCAGCCCCAGCATTTT
j_gene: TRBJ2-7; abundance: .; d_gene: TRBD1; v_gene: TRBV19; CDR3aa: CASSSGQGADEQYF; CDR3nt: TGTGCCAGTAGTTCGGGACAGGGGGCTGACGAGCAGTACTTC
j_gene: TRBJ2-3; abundance: .; d_gene: TRBD2; v_gene: TRBV7-2; CDR3aa: CASSLRGRASTDTQYF; CDR3nt: TGTGCCAGCAGCTTACGCGGGAGGGCTAGCACAGATACGCAGTATTTT
j_gene: TRBJ2-1; abundance: .; d_gene: TRBD2; v_gene: TRBV6-6; CDR3aa: CASTSGMNVEQFF; CDR3nt: TGTGCCAGCACTAGCGGGATGAATGTTGAGCAGTTCTTC
j_gene: TRBJ2-7; abundance: .; d_gene: TRBD2; v_gene: TRBV9; CDR3aa: CASSVDREREAYEQYF; CDR3nt: TGTGCCAGCAGCGTAGATCGGGAGCGGGAGGCCTACGAGCAGTACTTC
j_gene: TRBJ2-2; abundance: medium-sized; d_gene: TRBD2; v_gene: TRBV7-3; CDR3aa: CASSLSAGVTSGTGELFF; CDR3nt: TGTGCCAGCAGCTTATCTGCGGGAGTTACTTCGGGCACCGGGGAGCTGTTTTTT
j_gene: TRBJ1-2; abundance: .; d_gene: .; v_gene: TRBV18; CDR3aa: CASSPTRDFLTSGYTF; CDR3nt: TGTGCCAGCTCACCAACCCGGGACTTCCTGACTAGTGGCTACACCTTC
j_gene: TRBJ2-3; abundance: .; d_gene: .; v_gene: TRBV7-9; CDR3aa: CASSLTTRTDTQYF; CDR3nt: TGTGCCAGCAGCCTGACGACCCGCACAGATACGCAGTATTTT
j_gene: TRBJ2-1; abundance: .; d_gene: .; v_gene: TRBV13; CDR3aa: CASSLRAGMVEQFF; CDR3nt: TGTGCCAGCAGCTTACGGGCCGGGATGGTTGAGCAGTTCTTC
j_gene: TRBJ1-2; abundance: .; d_gene: TRBD1; v_gene: TRBV27; CDR3aa: CASSWGTGQYGYTF; CDR3nt: TGTGCCAGCAGTTGGGGGACAGGGCAATATGGCTACACCTTC
j_gene: TRBJ2-7; abundance: .; d_gene: .; v_gene: TRBV27; CDR3aa: CASSLFRGQLRGEQYF; CDR3nt: TGTGCCAGCAGTTTATTCAGGGGTCAACTTCGCGGGGAGCAGTACTTC
j_gene: TRBJ1-1; abundance: .; d_gene: .; v_gene: TRBV29-1; CDR3aa: CSVPEGGESTEAFF; CDR3nt: TGCAGCGTCCCCGAGGGGGGAGAAAGCACTGAAGCTTTCTTT
j_gene: TRBJ1-5; abundance: .; d_gene: .; v_gene: TRBV28; CDR3aa: CATAAGDRQPQHF; CDR3nt: TGTGCCACCGCCGCGGGGGATCGGCAGCCCCAGCATTTT
j_gene: TRBJ1-3; abundance: .; d_gene: .; v_gene: TRBV30; CDR3aa: CAWNLSGNTIYF; CDR3nt: TGTGCCTGGAATCTCTCTGGAAACACCATATATTTT
j_gene: TRBJ2-3; abundance: .; d_gene: TRBD1; v_gene: TRBV9; CDR3aa: CASSGDRGLGDTQYF; CDR3nt: TGTGCCAGCAGCGGCGACAGGGGGCTGGGGGATACGCAGTATTTT
j_gene: TRBJ2-3; abundance: once; d_gene: TRBD2; v_gene: TRBV11-2; CDR3aa: CASSLGASGRGDTQYF; CDR3nt: TGTGCCAGCAGCTTAGGGGCTAGCGGGAGGGGGGATACGCAGTATTTT
j_gene: TRBJ2-7; abundance: .; d_gene: TRBD1; v_gene: TRBV6-1; CDR3aa: CASSEGAGGPYEQYF; CDR3nt: TGTGCCAGCAGTGAAGGGGCAGGGGGACCCTACGAGCAGTACTTC
j_gene: TRBJ2-7; abundance: .; d_gene: .; v_gene: TRBV6-6; CDR3aa: CASTQGASGNYEQYF; CDR3nt: TGTGCCAGCACCCAGGGGGCTAGCGGGAACTACGAGCAGTACTTC
j_gene: TRBJ2-5; abundance: few; d_gene: .; v_gene: TRBV10-3; CDR3aa: CAIKETQYF; CDR3nt: TGTGCCATCAAAGAGACCCAGTACTTC
j_gene: TRBJ2-7; abundance: .; d_gene: TRBD2; v_gene: TRBV2; CDR3aa: CASSSTSGSFNEQYF; CDR3nt: TGTGCCAGCAGTTCGACTAGCGGGAGTTTTAACGAGCAGTACTTC
j_gene: TRBJ2-7; abundance: .; d_gene: .; v_gene: TRBV4-2; CDR3aa: CASSQERGGYEQYF; CDR3nt: TGTGCCAGCAGCCAAGAAAGGGGAGGCTACGAGCAGTACTTC
j_gene: TRBJ1-3; abundance: .; d_gene: TRBD1; v_gene: TRBV7-9; CDR3aa: CASSLGVGTGLFSGNTIYF; CDR3nt: TGTGCCAGCAGCTTAGGAGTAGGGACAGGTCTCTTCTCTGGAAACACCATATATTTT
j_gene: TRBJ2-3; abundance: .; d_gene: TRBD2; v_gene: TRBV9; CDR3aa: CASSAPLAGSLKLGTDTQYF; CDR3nt: TGTGCCAGCAGCGCCCCACTAGCGGGAAGTTTAAAGTTAGGCACAGATACGCAGTATTTT
j_gene: TRBJ2-7; abundance: .; d_gene: .; v_gene: TRBV18; CDR3aa: CASSPGAGPYEQYF; CDR3nt: TGTGCCAGCTCACCGGGTGCAGGACCCTACGAGCAGTACTTC
j_gene: TRBJ2-6; abundance: .; d_gene: .; v_gene: TRBV18; CDR3aa: CASSRTARVSGANVLTF; CDR3nt: TGTGCCAGCTCACGGACGGCTCGGGTATCTGGGGCCAACGTCCTGACTTTC
j_gene: TRBJ2-7; abundance: .; d_gene: .; v_gene: TRBV10-3; CDR3aa: CAISGGASAYEQYF; CDR3nt: TGTGCCATCAGCGGGGGCGCGAGTGCCTACGAGCAGTACTTC
j_gene: TRBJ2-7; abundance: .; d_gene: TRBD2; v_gene: TRBV11-3; CDR3aa: CASSSRAGGPVWEQYF; CDR3nt: TGTGCCAGCAGCTCACGAGCGGGAGGGCCGGTTTGGGAGCAGTACTTC
j_gene: TRBJ2-2; abundance: .; d_gene: TRBD2; v_gene: TRBV7-8; CDR3aa: CASSLGSGREGLGELFF; CDR3nt: TGTGCCAGCAGCTTAGGATCAGGGCGGGAGGGCCTTGGGGAGCTGTTTTTT
j_gene: TRBJ2-5; abundance: .; d_gene: .; v_gene: TRBV27; CDR3aa: CASSLSVMAIQETQYF; CDR3nt: TGTGCCAGCAGTTTATCGGTCATGGCTATCCAAGAGACCCAGTACTTC